This TCR beta chain was documented in a study of lymphopenia after photon versus proton radiotherapy (dated by TCRdb to the late 2010s). Notes on the research overall: In patients with gastrointestinal tumors who developed high-grade lymphopenia, the study compared the immunological effects of photon radiation therapy with those of proton radiation therapy. The cohort included about 18 patients with gastrointestinal tumors who developed lymphopenia after receiving either photon or proton therapy. The study aimed to characterize how the two radiation modalities differ in their impact on the immune system. Paper-wide results and their limitations: After the lymphocyte count nadir, photon-treated repertoires showed oligoclonal expansion, especially of CD8+ Temra cells, which drove the drop in diversity. Across the cohort, a larger post-nadir drop in TCR diversity was inversely correlated with overall survival time among patients who died. During treatment, patients who received proton therapy stayed relatively stable, whereas patients who received photon therapy lost naive T cells and TCR diversity and gained effector/memory populations. The authors looked at the survival association only in patients who died, and they framed better survival with proton therapy as a possibility rather than a demonstrated result.

Including cysteine and phenylalanine, the CDR3 has 15 amino acids. Only the CDR3 region is kept as DNA, spanning 45 bases read in frame from base 1. The junction shows trimming of 3 bases on V and 5 bases on J, and the gene matches do not reach 7 bases of it. CDR1 and CDR2 (SGHTS, YDEGEE) derive from the germline V gene. The library relied on the immunoSEQ multiplex PCR assay. T cell repertoires were profiled with deep sequencing of rearranged TCR beta loci together with multiparametric flow cytometry. Held by TCRdb, this immuneACCESS table contains in-frame sequences only and omits some clones. Under half of the omission traces to an unresolved V gene where checked; the cause of the rest is unknown. The table for this sample lists approximately 53,000 clones; more than 85% of them were counted only once. The top ten hold about 20% of the sample. This clone occurred once. The antigen this receptor binds is unknown. Base qualities are not provided; no much larger clone lies one nucleotide away.

The sample in question was peripheral blood, obtained from a patient treated with photon-based radiotherapy. The sequence was collected from a woman between 40 and 50 years old with cholangiocarcinoma. This chain joins TRBV5-8 to TRBJ2-1; TRBD2 matches 8 bases in the middle. For the CDR3, the sequence is CASSSQTSANNEQFF. The sequenced DNA: TGTGCCAGCAGCTCCCAGACTAGCGCTAACAATGAGCAGTTCTTC.